The present entry profiles one T cell receptor (beta chain) with its context. Antigen specificity is unknown. The repertoire was sequenced with immunoSEQ multiplex PCR; TCRdb's copy has only in-frame clones and lacks some. The sample lists tens of thousands of clones, roughly 93% occurring once. The data are from a study of T cell responses to AZD1222 COVID-19 vaccine. Overall study findings and caveats: Spike as a whole was targeted by vaccine-associated CD4 TCRs, dominant at 160-218 and 743-854.

The CDR3 has 16 amino acids. Germline assignment: CDR1 MNHEY and CDR2 SVGEGT. Trimming pared 4 bases from V and 10 bases from J, leaving 22 bases between. Sample: peripheral blood, taken on day 0 of AZD1222 vaccination. The gene calls are TRBV6-2 or TRBV6-3 and TRBJ1-4; D call uncertain. The TCR originated in an adult in good health. The CDR3 coding sequence is TGTGCCAGCAGTTGGGCCGGACTCGACCGAGCGGGAAAACTGTTTTTT. This gives the protein CASSWAGLDRAGKLFF.